One and the same sample provided the 30 T cell receptor beta chains below, sequenced in a study of OX40 agonist ivuxolimab in advanced cancers. TCRdb's table, derived via immunoSEQ multiplex PCR, lists solely in-frame clones and lacks some. There are 70,000 to 95,000 clones in the sample; 85% to 95% occur only once, and over 2% lies in the top ten. Sequencing used CD4+ or CD8+ T cells sorted from blood, obtained in a trial of the OX40 agonist ivuxolimab. The receptors were gathered from an adult with an advanced solid tumor such as melanoma, head and neck, liver or kidney cancer.

This sequence joins TRBV21-1 and TRBJ2-6. TRBV21-1 is a recognized pseudogene. The CDR3 is made up of 18 amino acids. The CDR3 DNA reads TGTGCCAGCAGCAAAGTTGAGAAGACGCACTCTGGGGCCAACGTCCTGACTTTC. It encodes CASSKVEKTHSGANVLTF.

This clone was seen just once. This chain uses TRBV21-1 with TRBJ2-7. TRBV21-1 is noted as a pseudogene. The CDR3 is 13 amino acids. CDR3 in amino acids: CASTQSVPHEQYF. For the CDR3, the DNA is TGTGCCAGCACCCAAAGTGTACCCCACGAGCAGTACTTC.

The V and J genes are TRBV7-6 and TRBJ2-7; D is uncertain. Trimming left V 1 base short and J 2 bases short, with 6 bases between. In germline, CDR1 is SGHVS, CDR2 FNYEAQ. The CDR3 loop spans 13 amino acids. CDR3 DNA sequence: TGTGCCAGCAGCTTAGACGGTCCCTACGAGCAGTACTTC. Translating it yields CASSLDGPYEQYF. Based on the CDR3 plus reference TRBV7-6 and TRBJ2-7, the full variable domain is GAGVSQSPRYKVTKRGQDVALRCDPISGHVSLYWYRQALGQGPEFLTYFNYEAQQDKSGLPNDRFSAERPEGSISTLTIQRTEQRDSAMYRCASSLDGPYEQYFGPGTRLTVT.

V usage is TRBV19 and J usage is TRBJ2-4; TRBD1 aligns across 9 bases. The CDR3 is 15 amino acids. CDR1 and CDR2 (germline): LNHDA, SQIVND (reference sequence). The V gene end was trimmed by 1 base and the J gene end by 8 bases; junction bases not matched to a gene: 6. CDR3 sequence reads: CASSIVGTGQDIQYF. CDR3 bases: TGTGCCAGTAGTATAGTCGGGACAGGGCAAGACATTCAGTACTTC.

The rearrangement links TRBV5-5 to TRBJ2-4; D remains ambiguous. The CDR3 is 11 residues long. With 2 bases removed from V and 6 bases from J, the gap between germline ends came to 3 bases. Germline V gives CDR1 SGHKS, CDR2 YYEKEE (reference sequence). Written as DNA, the CDR3 is TGTGCCAGCAGCTTAGGAAACATTCAGTACTTC. Residues: CASSLGNIQYF.

The V and J genes are TRBV19 and TRBJ1-2; 10 nucleotides align to TRBD1. From germline, CDR1 is LNHDA and CDR2 SQIVND (reference sequence). Trimming at V came to 3 bases and at J to 6 bases, leaving 4 bases not matched to a gene. This CDR3 is 14 amino acids long. In DNA, the CDR3 is TGTGCCAGTAGTATTGGGGGACAGGGGAATGGCTACACCTTC. Its protein is CASSIGGQGNGYTF.

This rearrangement joins TRBV6-1 to TRBJ1-2; 7 bases map to TRBD1. This CDR3 is 13 amino acids long. The germline CDR1 and CDR2 sequences are MNHNS and SASEGT. Losses at the gene ends were 5 bases for V and 10 bases for J; bases not matched to a gene: 10. For the CDR3, the DNA is TGTGCCAGCAGTTCCGGGACAGATTTTGTCTACACCTTC. It codes for CASSSGTDFVYTF.

V usage is TRBV6-5 and J usage is TRBJ2-5, with D unresolved. The CDR3 length is 15 residues. Germline values: CDR1 MNHEY, CDR2 SVGAGI. The V gene lost 7 bases and the J gene lost 2 bases, with 17 bases spanning the gap. The CDR3, as DNA: TGTGCCAGCACCCCCAGCGTGTTCTTACAAGAGACCCAGTACTTC. This translates into CASTPSVFLQETQYF.

Regarding this clone: At one boundary the junction diverges from the germline segment, which might be a read error. V usage is TRBV19 and J usage is TRBJ1-3, with D perhaps matching TRBD1 (5 bases). CDR3 length: 12 residues. Germline CDR1 is LNHDA and CDR2 is SQIVND (reference sequence). DNA for the CDR3: TGTGCCAGTAGTCAACTAGGGACGGAGATTCACTTT. Amino acids: CASSQLGTEIHF.

This sequence joins TRBV27 and TRBJ2-2; TRBD1 might be the D (6 bases). V was shortened by 3 bases and J by 6 bases, with 14 bases between the two germline ends. CDR3 length: 15 amino acids. CDR1 is MNHEY, CDR2 SMNVEV, per germline (reference sequence). In DNA, the CDR3 is TGTGCCAGCAGTTTCGGACAGAGGCCCCCCGGGGAGCTGTTTTTT. Protein: CASSFGQRPPGELFF.

The chain couples TRBV11-2 to TRBJ1-1; TRBD1 might be the D (6 bases). V dropped 5 bases and J dropped 3 bases, with 13 bases sitting between them. The germline gives CDR1 SGHAT, CDR2 FQNNGV. The CDR3 is 14 amino acids. The CDR3 spells CASSGNPGDTEAFF. The CDR3, as DNA: TGTGCCAGCAGCGGCAACCCAGGGGACACTGAAGCTTTCTTT.

The rearrangement joins TRBV19 to TRBJ2-1, with 10 nucleotides matching TRBD1. This CDR3 is 15 amino acids long. CDR1 and CDR2 (germline): LNHDA, SQIVND (reference sequence). J was trimmed by 6 bases and V by 6 bases; bases with no gene match: 8. In DNA, the CDR3 is TGTGCCAGTAGACCCGACAGGGGGCCCGGCAATGAGCAGTTCTTC. It codes for CASRPDRGPGNEQFF.

This chain links TRBV2 with TRBJ2-1; D call uncertain. The CDR3 spans 17 residues. Trimming pared 7 bases from V and 0 bases from J, leaving 19 bases between. CDR1 and CDR2 (germline): SNHLY, FYNNEI. For the CDR3, the DNA is TGTGCCAGCAACGCCCGCATTAAGGCCAGCTCCTACAATGAGCAGTTCTTC. Protein sequence: CASNARIKASSYNEQFF.

This chain connects TRBV4-3 to TRBJ1-2; tentatively, D is TRBD1 (6 bases). V shed 1 base and J shed 4 bases, with 13 bases lying between them. CDR3 length equals 15 residues. The germline V gene encodes CDR1 LGHNA and CDR2 YSLEER. The CDR3 coding sequence is TGCGCCAGCAGCCAAGTCAATGGGGGCTCCTATGGCTACACCTTC. It specifies CASSQVNGGSYGYTF.

V usage is TRBV4-3 and J usage is TRBJ1-2; tentative D call: TRBD1 (5 bases). Deletions cut 4 bases from V and 9 bases from J, with 15 bases between. The CDR3 is made up of 13 amino acids. Germline CDR1 reads LGHNA; CDR2 reads YSLEER. Here the CDR3 reads CASSPPGGGSYTF. DNA for the CDR3: TGCGCCAGCAGCCCCCCCGGGGGGGGGAGCTACACCTTC.

In nucleotides, the CDR3 is TGTGCCAGCAGCTCACAGGGGGAGACAGATACGCAGTATTTT. It yields the protein CASSSQGETDTQYF. The chain couples TRBV7-9 to TRBJ2-3; 8 nucleotides align to TRBD1. The V gene end was trimmed by 4 bases and the J gene end by 3 bases; junction bases not matched to a gene: 3. CDR3 length: 14 amino acids. Germline V gives CDR1 SEHNR, CDR2 FQNEAQ (reference sequence).

The genes are TRBV5-1 and TRBJ2-1; TRBD1 matches at 9 bases. Germline values: CDR1 SGHRS, CDR2 YFSETQ. The length of the CDR3 is 12 residues. V was clipped by 7 bases and J by 9 bases; unmatched bases: 5. CDR3 in DNA: TGCGCCAGCCATACAGGGGGCGGTGAGCAGTTCTTC. Amino acid sequence: CASHTGGGEQFF.

The V call is TRBV19, the J call TRBJ2-3; no clear D gene. Deletions cut 3 bases from V and 0 bases from J, with 10 bases between. CDR3 size: 15 residues. Per the germline V gene, CDR1 is LNHDA and CDR2 is SQIVND (reference sequence). The CDR3 sequence is CASSISNPSTDTQYF. The CDR3 DNA follows: TGTGCCAGTAGTATCTCTAACCCTAGCACAGATACGCAGTATTTT.

This chain connects TRBV5-5 to TRBJ2-1, with 8 bases matching TRBD2. Germline CDR1 reads SGHKS; CDR2 reads YYEKEE (reference sequence). The V gene end was trimmed by 2 bases and the J gene end by 8 bases; junction bases not matched to a gene: 9. The CDR3 covers 15 residues. The CDR3: CASSLGGLGWDEQFF. The CDR3 coding sequence is TGTGCCAGCAGCTTAGGGGGACTAGGGTGGGATGAGCAGTTCTTC.

The rearrangement joins TRBV6-5 to TRBJ2-5; 9 nucleotides line up with TRBD2. The better agreement between TRBJ2-7 and the DNA end casts doubt on the J call. This CDR3 is built from 15 residues. In germline, CDR1 is MNHEY, CDR2 SVGAGI. The CDR3 nucleotides are TGTGCCAGCAGTCCGGGTGGCGGGGGGGTCTACGAGCAGTACTTC. Amino acids: CASSPGGGGVYEQYF.

The gene calls are TRBV5-6 and TRBJ2-3; 14 bases align to TRBD2. The CDR3 runs to 16 residues. The junction had 6 bases not matched to a gene; V was cut back by 0 bases and J by 9 bases. Per germline, CDR1 SGHDT and CDR2 YYEEEE. DNA for the CDR3: TGTGCCAGCAGCTTGGGACTAGCGGGGGGGCCGGGAACGCAGTATTTT. Translated, it gives CASSLGLAGGPGTQYF.

The chain carries TRBV15 and TRBJ2-7; a possible D gene is TRBD1 (6 bases). CDR1 and CDR2 from the germline V gene are LNHNV and YYDKDF (reference sequence). The CDR3 contains 16 residues. Trimming took 3 bases from V and 2 from J, leaving 17 bases between them. CDR3 bases: TGTGCCACCAGCAGGGGGACCGGGACATCGGCCTACGAGCAGTACTTC. It yields the protein CATSRGTGTSAYEQYF. The variable domain in full, completed from reference TRBV15 and TRBJ2-7, reads DAMVIQNPRYQVTQFGKPVTLSCSQTLNHNVMYWYQQKSSQAPKLLFHYYDKDFNNEADTPDNFQSRRPNTSFCFLDIRSPGLGDTAMYLCATSRGTGTSAYEQYFGPGTRLTVT.

This chain connects TRBV6-5 to TRBJ2-5; 10 positions agree with TRBD2. After removal of 0 bases from V and 5 bases from J, the junction contained 6 bases not matched to a gene. Germline CDR1 is MNHEY and CDR2 is SVGAGI. The CDR3 has 16 residues. This chain's CDR3 is CASSYSGLAGAETQYF. The CDR3, as DNA: TGTGCCAGCAGTTACTCGGGGCTAGCGGGGGCTGAGACCCAGTACTTC.

The rearrangement links TRBV4-1 to TRBJ2-7, with 13 nucleotides matching TRBD2. The CDR3 loop spans 19 amino acids. J gave up 0 bases and V 1 base, and 9 bases lay outside the gene matches. CDR1 is MGHRA and CDR2 is YSYEKL in the germline V gene. This CDR3 is CASSQVQGLAGEVSYEQYF. The CDR3 DNA follows: TGCGCCAGCAGCCAAGTCCAAGGACTAGCGGGAGAGGTCTCCTACGAGCAGTACTTC.

The J gene is TRBJ2-7, the V gene TRBV27, with 11 positions matching TRBD2. CDR1 and CDR2 from the germline V gene are MNHEY and SMNVEV (reference sequence). This CDR3 spans 16 amino acids. V was clipped by 4 bases and J by 6 bases; unmatched bases: 11. Written as DNA, the CDR3 is TGTGCCAGCAGTTCTTACACTAGCGGGAGAACGCGCGAGCAGTACTTC. The encoded protein is CASSSYTSGRTREQYF.

J is TRBJ1-1 and V is TRBV5-1, with D maybe TRBD1 (5 bases). Trimming removed 5 bases from V and 6 bases from J, with 11 bases in between. The CDR3 runs 12 residues. Germline values: CDR1 SGHRS, CDR2 YFSETQ. CDR3 sequence reads: CASRSGLAEAFF. As DNA, the CDR3 is TGCGCCAGCAGGTCAGGGTTAGCTGAAGCTTTCTTT.

The chain has TRBV14 and TRBJ1-4, with D hard to call. CDR3 size: 15 residues. Trimming shortened V by 2 bases and J by 4 bases, and 11 bases separated the two germline ends. CDR1 SGHDN and CDR2 FVKESK come from the germline V gene. This CDR3 is CASSQFGVINEKLFF. As DNA, the CDR3 is TGTGCCAGCAGCCAATTCGGGGTGATTAATGAAAAACTGTTTTTT.

The chain is built from TRBV14 and TRBJ2-5; D is perhaps TRBD1 (5 bases). Germline-derived CDR1 and CDR2 are SGHDN and FVKESK. V lost 1 base to trimming and J lost 2 bases, with 14 bases between them. This CDR3 is built from 16 residues. The CDR3 sequence: CASSQANAQEQETQYF. The CDR3 nucleotides are TGTGCCAGCAGCCAAGCAAATGCACAGGAGCAAGAGACCCAGTACTTC.

The chain is built from TRBV30 and TRBJ2-1; D is uncertain. CDR1 is GTSNPN, CDR2 SVGIG, per germline (reference sequence). The CDR3 totals 13 residues. The V end was cut by 1 base, the J end by 6 bases, with 10 bases between. CDR3 in amino acids: CAWSGVNPNEQFF. The DNA for the CDR3 is TGTGCCTGGAGTGGAGTAAATCCCAATGAGCAGTTCTTC.

The chain joins TRBV7-9 to TRBJ1-3; D unresolved. V gave up 5 bases and J gave up 0 bases, with 17 bases separating them. CDR1 and CDR2 (germline): SEHNR, FQNEAQ (reference sequence). The CDR3 has 17 amino acids. CDR3 protein: CASSPYGVRISGNTIYF. In DNA form, the CDR3 reads TGTGCCAGCAGCCCATACGGGGTAAGGATCTCTGGAAACACCATATATTTT. Drawing the rest from reference TRBV7-9 and TRBJ1-3, the complete variable domain is DTGVSQNPRHKITKRGQNVTFRCDPISEHNRLYWYRQTLGQGPEFLTYFQNEAQLEKSRLLSDRFSAERPKGSFSTLEIQRTEQGDSAMYLCASSPYGVRISGNTIYFGEGSWLTVV.